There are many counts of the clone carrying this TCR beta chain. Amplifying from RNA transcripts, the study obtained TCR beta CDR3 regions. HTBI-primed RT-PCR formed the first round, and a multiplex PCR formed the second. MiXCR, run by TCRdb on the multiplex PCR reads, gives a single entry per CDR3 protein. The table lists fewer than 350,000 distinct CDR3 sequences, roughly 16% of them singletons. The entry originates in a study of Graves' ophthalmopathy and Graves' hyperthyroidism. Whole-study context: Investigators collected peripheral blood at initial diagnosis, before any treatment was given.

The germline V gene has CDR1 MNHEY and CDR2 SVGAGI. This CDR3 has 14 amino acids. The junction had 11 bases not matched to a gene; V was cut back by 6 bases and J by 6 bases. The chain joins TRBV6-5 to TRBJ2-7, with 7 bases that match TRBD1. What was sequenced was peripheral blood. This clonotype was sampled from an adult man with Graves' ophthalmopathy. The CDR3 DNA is TGTGCCAGCAGCCGATTACAGGGGTCGGCCGAGCAGTACTTC. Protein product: CASSRLQGSAEQYF.